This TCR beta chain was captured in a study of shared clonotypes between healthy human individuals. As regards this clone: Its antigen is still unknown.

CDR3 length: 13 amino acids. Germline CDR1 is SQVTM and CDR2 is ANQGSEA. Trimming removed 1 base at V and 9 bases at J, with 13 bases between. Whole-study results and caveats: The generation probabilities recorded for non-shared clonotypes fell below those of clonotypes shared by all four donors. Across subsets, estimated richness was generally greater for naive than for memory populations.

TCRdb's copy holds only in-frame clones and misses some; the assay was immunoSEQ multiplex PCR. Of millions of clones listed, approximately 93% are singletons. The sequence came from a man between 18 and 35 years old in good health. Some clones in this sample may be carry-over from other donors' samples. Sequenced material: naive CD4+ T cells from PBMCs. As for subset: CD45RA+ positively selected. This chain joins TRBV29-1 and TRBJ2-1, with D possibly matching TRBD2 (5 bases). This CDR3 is CSVEGKRAAEQFF. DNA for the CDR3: TGCAGCGTTGAAGGTAAGAGGGCCGCTGAGCAGTTCTTC.